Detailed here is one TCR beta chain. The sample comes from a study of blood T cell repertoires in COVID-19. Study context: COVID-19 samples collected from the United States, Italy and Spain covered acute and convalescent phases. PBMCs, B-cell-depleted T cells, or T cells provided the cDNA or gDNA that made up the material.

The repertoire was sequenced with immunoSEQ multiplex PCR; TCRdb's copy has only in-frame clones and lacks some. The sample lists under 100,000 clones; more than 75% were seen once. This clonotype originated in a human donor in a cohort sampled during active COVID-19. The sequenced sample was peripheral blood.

DNA for the CDR3: TGTGCCAGCAGCTTGTATCGGCAGGCCTTAAGTCAGCCCCAGCATTTT. Its translation is CASSLYRQALSQPQHF. This chain uses TRBV5-6 with TRBJ1-5, with D hard to call. Germline CDR1 is SGHDT and CDR2 is YYEEEE. The germline V and J ends were trimmed by 1 base and 6 bases, with 17 bases remaining between them. The length of the CDR3 is 16 residues.